These T cell receptor beta chains were read from a single sample in a study of blood T cells in healthy people across ages. TCRdb analysed the 5' RACE reads with MiXCR anew, one entry per CDR3 protein. This table has roughly 900,000 distinct CDR3 sequences, 25% to 30% appearing once. Material for sequencing was blood. The receptors were sampled from a woman of 80 years or more in good health. CDR3s include the opening cysteine and the closing phenylalanine or tryptophan. The D gene is left open where the match is weak. Some rows mark clone size as missing; the rest say once, few, many or name a class of expanded clone.

D | J | V | size | CDR3 | DNA
- | TRBJ2-5 | TRBV5-1 | - | CASSLRDRGQYGEQYF | TGCGCCAGCAGCTTACGCGACCGGGGGCAATACGGTGAGCAGTACTTC
- | TRBJ1-1 | TRBV20-1 | - | CSASHPVAFF | TGCAGTGCTAGTCACCCGGTGGCTTTCTTT
TRBD2 | TRBJ2-5 | TRBV6-6 | many | CASRGDRRMPETQYF | TGTGCCAGCCGGGGGGACCGACGCATGCCAGAGACCCAGTACTTC
- | TRBJ2-3 | TRBV19 | - | CASSIGSGGTDTQYF | TGTGCCAGTAGTATTGGATCCGGGGGCACAGATACGCAGTATTTT
- | TRBJ2-1 | TRBV7-8 | - | CASSLDVAGGAGNEQFF | TGTGCCAGCAGCTTAGATGTGGCTGGGGGCGCGGGCAATGAGCAGTTCTTC
TRBD1 | TRBJ1-4 | TRBV3-1 | once | CASSLTGDEKLFF | TGTGCCAGCAGCCTGACAGGGGATGAAAAACTGTTTTTT
TRBD2 | TRBJ2-3 | TRBV6-6 | few | CASRPTGSGGAIDTQYF | TGTGCCAGCAGACCCACGGGGTCGGGGGGGGCCATTGATACGCAGTATTTT
- | TRBJ2-1 | TRBV6-6 | - | CASSWKAGENEQFF | TGTGCCAGCAGTTGGAAGGCAGGGGAAAATGAGCAGTTCTTC
- | TRBJ2-2 | TRBV10-2 | - | CASSAPGDTGELFF | TGCGCCAGCAGTGCCCCAGGAGACACCGGGGAGCTGTTTTTT
TRBD1 | TRBJ2-1 | TRBV24-1 | - | CATSDEQPGQQLNEQFF | TGTGCCACCAGTGACGAACAACCGGGACAGCAACTCAATGAGCAGTTCTTC
- | TRBJ1-1 | TRBV29-1 | - | CSVEDRWWGMAEAFF | TGCAGCGTTGAAGATCGATGGTGGGGGATGGCTGAAGCTTTCTTT
- | TRBJ2-2 | TRBV18 | few | CASSPPGAGANTGELFF | TGTGCCAGCTCACCACCGGGTGCGGGCGCGAACACCGGGGAGCTGTTTTTT
- | TRBJ2-5 | TRBV20-1 | - | CSARATSRETQYF | TGCAGTGCTAGAGCCACTAGCAGGGAGACCCAGTACTTC
- | TRBJ2-1 | TRBV9 | few | CASSVGGDIVSYEQFF | TGTGCCAGCAGCGTAGGGGGGGATATCGTTTCCTACGAGCAGTTCTTC
TRBD1 | TRBJ2-1 | TRBV7-9 | many | CASSPTTGGAIFGGEQFF | TGTGCCAGCAGCCCAACGACAGGGGGCGCGATATTTGGTGGTGAGCAGTTCTTC
TRBD1 | TRBJ1-4 | TRBV19 | - | CASSTGQGGRANEKLFF | TGTGCCAGTAGTACAGGACAGGGAGGGCGTGCTAATGAAAAACTGTTTTTT
- | TRBJ2-7 | TRBV21-1 | - | CASSESTRQSSYGQYF | TGTGCCAGCAGCGAATCCACCAGGCAAAGCTCCTACGGGCAGTACTTC
- | TRBJ1-2 | TRBV7-9 | many | CASSFQGGFSYGYTF | TGTGCCAGCAGCTTCCAGGGTGGATTTAGCTATGGCTACACCTTC
- | TRBJ2-2 | TRBV9 | - | CASSASGGELFF | TGTGCCAGCAGCGCATCCGGCGGGGAGCTGTTTTTT
- | TRBJ2-7 | TRBV21-1 | few | CASSTPVVGLHYEQYF | TGTGCCAGCAGCACCCCTGTCGTAGGACTCCACTACGAGCAGTACTTC
- | TRBJ2-7 | TRBV29-1 | many | CSVADYEQYF | TGCAGCGTTGCGGACTACGAGCAGTACTTC
TRBD2 | TRBJ2-5 | TRBV10-2 | - | CASSESGTSGRQETQYF | TGCGCCAGCAGTGAGTCCGGGACTAGCGGGCGCCAAGAGACCCAGTACTTC
TRBD1 | TRBJ1-5 | TRBV14 | few | CASSPGGGRNQPQHF | TGTGCCAGCAGCCCAGGGGGGGGCCGCAATCAGCCCCAGCATTTT
- | TRBJ1-5 | TRBV7-2 | few | CASSLGGGRQPQHF | TGTGCCAGCAGCTTAGGGGGCGGTAGGCAGCCCCAGCATTTT
TRBD1 | TRBJ2-5 | TRBV6-2/TRBV6-3 | many | CASSYRGQVTRTQYF | TGTGCCAGCAGTTACCGAGGACAGGTTACAAGAACCCAGTACTTC
- | TRBJ2-1 | TRBV5-5 | few | CTSSQPGVRRNEQFF | TGTACCAGCAGCCAACCAGGGGTTCGGCGCAATGAGCAGTTCTTC
TRBD2 | TRBJ2-7 | TRBV7-2 | many | CASSLELAGGTYEQYF | TGTGCCAGCAGCTTAGAACTAGCGGGGGGTACCTACGAGCAGTACTTC
- | TRBJ1-6 | TRBV20-1 | many | CSAKARGLSNNSPLHF | TGCAGTGCTAAGGCGAGAGGATTGTCAAATAATTCACCCCTCCACTTT
- | TRBJ1-4 | TRBV6-1 | - | CASSEAFYSNEKLFF | TGTGCCAGCAGTGAAGCCTTCTACTCTAATGAAAAACTGTTTTTT
- | TRBJ2-4 | TRBV21-1 | few | CAGSLGQGNIQYF | TGTGCCGGCTCCTTGGGACAGGGGAACATTCAGTACTTC
- | TRBJ2-5 | TRBV5-1 | - | CASSWRQGGETQYF | TGCGCCAGCAGCTGGCGGCAGGGAGGAGAGACCCAGTACTTC
- | TRBJ1-3 | TRBV20-1 | - | CSARETGRAGNTIYF | TGCAGTGCTAGAGAAACAGGGAGGGCTGGAAACACCATATATTTT
- | TRBJ1-6 | TRBV7-9 | few | CASSAISSYNSPLHF | TGTGCCAGCAGCGCGATTAGCTCCTATAATTCACCCCTCCACTTT
- | TRBJ2-1 | TRBV30 | many | CAWSGGALINEQFF | TGTGCCTGGAGTGGTGGGGCTCTAATCAATGAGCAGTTCTTC
- | TRBJ2-5 | TRBV7-2 | many | CASTPRTRETQYF | TGTGCCAGCACCCCCAGGACGAGAGAGACCCAGTACTTC
- | TRBJ2-7 | TRBV12-3/TRBV12-4 | many | CASSLATNYEQYF | TGTGCCAGCAGTTTGGCGACTAACTACGAGCAGTACTTC
- | TRBJ2-7 | TRBV6-5 | many | CASSDTGSSSYEQYF | TGTGCCAGCAGCGACACAGGGTCAAGCTCCTACGAGCAGTACTTC
- | TRBJ2-7 | TRBV20-1 | - | CSTVGDHSSYEQYF | TGCAGTACCGTCGGGGACCACAGCTCCTACGAGCAGTACTTC
- | TRBJ2-5 | TRBV7-2 | many | CASSLGQAETQYF | TGTGCCAGCAGCTTAGGACAGGCGGAGACCCAGTACTTC
- | TRBJ2-1 | TRBV6-2/TRBV6-3 | many | CASTNGLSSYNEQFF | TGTGCCAGCACTAACGGACTAAGCTCCTACAATGAGCAGTTCTTC
- | TRBJ2-3 | TRBV28 | many | CASSLSWPTQYF | TGTGCCAGCAGTTTGAGCTGGCCTACGCAGTATTTT
- | TRBJ1-2 | TRBV20-1 | many | CSAREGRRSGYTF | TGCAGTGCTAGAGAAGGCAGGAGGTCTGGCTACACCTTC
- | TRBJ2-4 | TRBV20-1 | many | CSALPMVVGKNIQYF | TGCAGTGCACTCCCGATGGTAGTTGGCAAAAACATTCAGTACTTC
- | TRBJ1-3 | TRBV24-1 | - | CATSDSGQIGNTIYF | TGTGCCACCAGTGACTCCGGACAGATCGGAAACACCATATATTTT
- | TRBJ2-1 | TRBV6-5 | few | CASSFSGLPYNEQFF | TGTGCCAGCAGTTTCTCAGGGCTCCCCTACAATGAGCAGTTCTTC
- | TRBJ2-6 | TRBV27 | - | CASRPLSGANVLTF | TGTGCCAGCAGGCCCCTCTCTGGGGCCAACGTCCTGACTTTC
- | TRBJ2-6 | TRBV5-1 | - | CASSAGTQGTGANVLTF | TGCGCCAGCAGCGCAGGGACGCAGGGCACAGGGGCCAACGTCCTGACTTTC
TRBD1 | TRBJ2-7 | TRBV12-3/TRBV12-4 | - | CASSFTGVPYEQYF | TGTGCCAGCAGTTTTACAGGGGTCCCCTACGAGCAGTACTTC
- | TRBJ2-5 | TRBV11-2 | - | CASRPRVRHNEQYF | TGTGCCAGCAGACCGCGGGTCCGTCACAATGAGCAGTACTTC
TRBD1 | TRBJ1-2 | TRBV7-9 | many | CASSSGTGGAYGYTF | TGTGCCAGCAGCTCCGGGACAGGGGGCGCCTATGGCTACACCTTC
- | TRBJ1-2 | TRBV2 | many | CASGPPKANYGYTF | TGTGCCAGCGGGCCCCCAAAGGCGAACTATGGCTACACCTTC
TRBD2 | TRBJ2-1 | TRBV5-1 | once | CVSSLSLAGGSDEQFF | TGCGTCAGCAGCTTGTCGCTAGCGGGAGGTAGCGATGAGCAGTTCTTC
- | TRBJ2-1 | TRBV5-1 | many | CASSPTVGGNEQFF | TGCGCCAGCAGCCCGACCGTGGGGGGCAATGAGCAGTTCTTC
- | TRBJ2-7 | TRBV29-1 | once | CSVGSPPSYEQYF | TGCAGCGTGGGGTCCCCTCCTTCCTACGAGCAGTACTTC
TRBD1 | TRBJ2-3 | TRBV5-6 | few | CASSWDRGRDTQYF | TGTGCCAGCAGCTGGGACAGGGGGAGAGATACGCAGTATTTT
- | TRBJ2-7 | TRBV6-5 | many | CASSPRTVSMYEQYF | TGTGCCAGCAGCCCGAGGACCGTTTCTATGTACGAGCAGTACTTC
- | TRBJ2-5 | TRBV30 | few | CAWRRGSQETQYF | TGTGCCTGGAGGAGAGGGAGCCAAGAGACCCAGTACTTC